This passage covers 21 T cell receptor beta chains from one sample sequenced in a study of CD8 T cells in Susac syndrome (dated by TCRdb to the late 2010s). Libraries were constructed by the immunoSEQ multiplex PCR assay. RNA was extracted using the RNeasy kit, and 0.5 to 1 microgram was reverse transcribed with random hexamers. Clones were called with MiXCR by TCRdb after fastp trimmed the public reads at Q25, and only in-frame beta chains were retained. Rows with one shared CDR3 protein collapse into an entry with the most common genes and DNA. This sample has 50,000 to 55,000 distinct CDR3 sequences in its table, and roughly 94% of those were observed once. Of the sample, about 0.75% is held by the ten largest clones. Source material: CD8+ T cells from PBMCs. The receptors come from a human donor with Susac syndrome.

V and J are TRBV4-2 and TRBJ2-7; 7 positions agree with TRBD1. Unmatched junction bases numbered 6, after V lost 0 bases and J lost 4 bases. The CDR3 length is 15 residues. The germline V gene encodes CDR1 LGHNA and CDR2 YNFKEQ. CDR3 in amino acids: CASSQEVQGWYEQYF. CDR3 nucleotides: TGTGCCAGCAGCCAAGAAGTACAGGGGTGGTACGAGCAGTACTTC.

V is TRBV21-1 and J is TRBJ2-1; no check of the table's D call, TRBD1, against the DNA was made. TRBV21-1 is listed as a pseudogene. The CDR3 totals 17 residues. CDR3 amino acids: CASSKVGQGGQYNEQFF. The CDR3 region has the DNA TGTGCCAGCAGCAAAGTAGGACAAGGGGGCCAATACAATGAGCAGTTCTTC.

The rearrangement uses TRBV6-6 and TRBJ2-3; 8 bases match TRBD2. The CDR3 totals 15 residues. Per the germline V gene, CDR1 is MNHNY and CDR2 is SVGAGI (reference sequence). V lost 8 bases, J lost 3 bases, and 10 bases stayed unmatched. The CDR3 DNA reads TGTGCCAGCGGTAAAGTAGCGGGGTCAACAGATACGCAGTATTTT. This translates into CASGKVAGSTDTQYF.

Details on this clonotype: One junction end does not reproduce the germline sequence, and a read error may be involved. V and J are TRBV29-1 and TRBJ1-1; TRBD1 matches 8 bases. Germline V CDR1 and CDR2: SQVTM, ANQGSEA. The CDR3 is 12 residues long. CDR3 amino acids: CSVGTGNPEAFF. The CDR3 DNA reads TGCAGCGTTGGGACAGGGAACCCTGAAGCTTTCTTT.

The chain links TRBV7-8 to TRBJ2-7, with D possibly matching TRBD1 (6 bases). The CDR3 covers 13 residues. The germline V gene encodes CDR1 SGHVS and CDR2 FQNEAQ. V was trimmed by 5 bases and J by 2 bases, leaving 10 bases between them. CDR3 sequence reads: CASSANRAYEQYF. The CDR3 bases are TGTGCCAGCAGCGCGAACAGGGCCTACGAGCAGTACTTC.

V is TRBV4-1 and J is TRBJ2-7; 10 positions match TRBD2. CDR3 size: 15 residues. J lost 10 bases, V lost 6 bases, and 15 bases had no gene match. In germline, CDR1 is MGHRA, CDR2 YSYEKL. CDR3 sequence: CASREPRAAGGRQYF. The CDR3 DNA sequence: TGCGCCAGCAGGGAGCCGAGGGCAGCGGGGGGGCGACAGTACTTC.

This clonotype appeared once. CDR3 amino acids: CASKGLAGRGPPETQYF. The DNA for the CDR3 is TGTGCCAGCAAGGGTCTAGCTGGTAGGGGCCCTCCGGAGACCCAGTACTTC. The chain uses TRBV25-1 and TRBJ2-5; the D gene could be TRBD1 or TRBD2 (5 bases each). V lost 7 bases and J lost 5, with 26 bases in between. Germline CDR1 and CDR2: MGHDK and SYGVNS. The CDR3 is made up of 17 amino acids.

This CDR3 is CASSHSPSPYEQYF. The CDR3 region has the DNA TGCGCCAGCAGCCATTCCCCGAGCCCCTACGAGCAGTACTTC. The V and J genes are TRBV4-3 and TRBJ2-7; D unclear. CDR3 length equals 14 residues. Trimming took 3 bases from V and 2 from J, leaving 11 bases between them. Germline lookup yields CDR1 LGHNA and CDR2 YSLEER.

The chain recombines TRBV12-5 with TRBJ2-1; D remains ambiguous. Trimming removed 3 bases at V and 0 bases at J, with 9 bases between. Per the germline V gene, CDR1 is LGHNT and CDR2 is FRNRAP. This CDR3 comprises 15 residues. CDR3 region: CASGLGLASYNEQFF. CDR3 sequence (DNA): TGTGCTAGTGGTTTAGGGTTAGCCTCCTACAATGAGCAGTTCTTC.

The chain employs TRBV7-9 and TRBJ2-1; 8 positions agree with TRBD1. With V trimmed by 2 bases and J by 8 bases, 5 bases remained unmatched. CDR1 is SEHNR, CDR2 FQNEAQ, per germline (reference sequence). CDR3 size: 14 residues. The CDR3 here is CASSLPGQGDEQFF. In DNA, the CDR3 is TGTGCCAGCAGCTTACCCGGACAGGGCGATGAGCAGTTCTTC.

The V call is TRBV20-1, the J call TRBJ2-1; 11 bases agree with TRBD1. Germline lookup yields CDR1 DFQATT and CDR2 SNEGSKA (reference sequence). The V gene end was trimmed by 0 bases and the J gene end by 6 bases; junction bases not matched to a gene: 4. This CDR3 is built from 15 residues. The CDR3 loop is CSARDRDRGINEQFF. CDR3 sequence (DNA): TGCAGTGCTAGAGACCGGGACAGGGGGATCAATGAGCAGTTCTTC.

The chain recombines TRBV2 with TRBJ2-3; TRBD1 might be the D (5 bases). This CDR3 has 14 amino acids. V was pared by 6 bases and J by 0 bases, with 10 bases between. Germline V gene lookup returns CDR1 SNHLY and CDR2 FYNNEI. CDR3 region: CASRGRGSTDTQYF. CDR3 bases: TGTGCCAGCAGGGGAAGGGGAAGCACAGATACGCAGTATTTT.

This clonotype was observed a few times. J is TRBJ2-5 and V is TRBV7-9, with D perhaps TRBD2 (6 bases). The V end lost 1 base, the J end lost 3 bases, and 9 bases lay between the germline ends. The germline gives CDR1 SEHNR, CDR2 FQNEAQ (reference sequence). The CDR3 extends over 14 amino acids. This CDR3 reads CASSLVWGEETQYF. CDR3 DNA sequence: TGTGCCAGCAGCTTAGTGTGGGGGGAAGAGACCCAGTACTTC.

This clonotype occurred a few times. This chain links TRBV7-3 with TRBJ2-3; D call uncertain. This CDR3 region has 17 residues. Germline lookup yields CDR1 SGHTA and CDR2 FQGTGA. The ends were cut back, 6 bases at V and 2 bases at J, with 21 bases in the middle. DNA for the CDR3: TGTGCCAGCAGTTTACCGGCGGCGGCTCCTGCCACAGATACGCAGTATTTT. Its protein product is CASSLPAAAPATDTQYF.

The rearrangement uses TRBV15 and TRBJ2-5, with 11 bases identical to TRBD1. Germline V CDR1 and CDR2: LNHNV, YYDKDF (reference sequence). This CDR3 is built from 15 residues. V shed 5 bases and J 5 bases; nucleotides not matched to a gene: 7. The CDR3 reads CATSHGQGARETQYF. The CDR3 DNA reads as TGTGCCACCAGCCATGGACAGGGGGCTAGGGAGACCCAGTACTTC.

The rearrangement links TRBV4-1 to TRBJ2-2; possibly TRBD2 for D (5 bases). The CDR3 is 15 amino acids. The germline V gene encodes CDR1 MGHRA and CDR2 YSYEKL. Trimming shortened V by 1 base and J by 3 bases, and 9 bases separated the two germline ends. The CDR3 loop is CASSQGDYHTGELFF. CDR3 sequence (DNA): TGCGCCAGCAGCCAAGGCGACTACCACACCGGGGAGCTGTTTTTT.

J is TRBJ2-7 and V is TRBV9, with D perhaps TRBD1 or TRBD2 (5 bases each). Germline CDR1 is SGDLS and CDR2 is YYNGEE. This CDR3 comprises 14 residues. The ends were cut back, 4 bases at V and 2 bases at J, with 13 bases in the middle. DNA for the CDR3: TGTGCCAGCAGCTCCCGGGGCTCACCCTACGAGCAGTACTTC. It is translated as CASSSRGSPYEQYF. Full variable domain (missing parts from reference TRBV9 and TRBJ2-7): DSGVTQTPKHLITATGQRVTLRCSPRSGDLSVYWYQQSLDQGLQFLIQYYNGEERAKGNILERFSAQQFPDLHSELNLSSLELGDSALYFCASSSRGSPYEQYFGPGTRLTVT.

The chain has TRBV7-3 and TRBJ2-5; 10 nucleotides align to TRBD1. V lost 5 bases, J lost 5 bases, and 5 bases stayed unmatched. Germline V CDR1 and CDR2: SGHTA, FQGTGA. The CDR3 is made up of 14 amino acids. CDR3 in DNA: TGTGCCAGCAGCCCGACAGGGGGCTGGGAGACCCAGTACTTC. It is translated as CASSPTGGWETQYF.

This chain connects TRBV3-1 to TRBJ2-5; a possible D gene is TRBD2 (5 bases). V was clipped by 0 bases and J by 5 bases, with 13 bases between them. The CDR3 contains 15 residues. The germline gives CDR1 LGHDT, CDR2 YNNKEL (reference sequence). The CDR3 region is CASSQDRLAFETQYF. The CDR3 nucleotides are TGTGCCAGCAGCCAAGACCGGCTAGCTTTCGAGACCCAGTACTTC.

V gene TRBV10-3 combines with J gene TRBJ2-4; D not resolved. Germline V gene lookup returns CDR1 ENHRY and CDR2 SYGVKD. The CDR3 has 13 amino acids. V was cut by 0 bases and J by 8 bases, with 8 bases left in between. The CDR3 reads CAISESTFDIQYF. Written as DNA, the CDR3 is TGTGCCATCAGTGAGTCGACCTTTGACATTCAGTACTTC.

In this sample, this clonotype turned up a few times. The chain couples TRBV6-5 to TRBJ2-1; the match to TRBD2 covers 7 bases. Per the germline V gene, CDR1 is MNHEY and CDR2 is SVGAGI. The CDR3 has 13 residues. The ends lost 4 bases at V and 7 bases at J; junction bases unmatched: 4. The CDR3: CASSSGGGNEQFF. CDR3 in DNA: TGTGCCAGCAGTTCTGGGGGGGGGAATGAGCAGTTCTTC.